A single sample gave rise to the 19 T cell receptor beta chains below, sequenced in a study of OX40 agonist ivuxolimab in advanced cancers. TCRdb's copy holds only in-frame clones and misses some; the assay was immunoSEQ multiplex PCR. The profile shows about 42,000 clones, about 90% of them singletons. The source was CD4+ or CD8+ T cells sorted from blood, collected in a trial of the OX40 agonist ivuxolimab. The origin of the receptors is an adult with an advanced solid tumor such as melanoma, head and neck, liver or kidney cancer.

Judged by abundance, this clone is medium-sized (0.01 to 0.1%). V gene TRBV30 combines with J gene TRBJ2-7; no clear D. Germline V gene data show CDR1 as GTSNPN and CDR2 as SVGIG (reference sequence). CDR3 size: 13 residues. Trimming removed 0 bases at V and 6 bases at J, with 12 bases between. The CDR3 spells CAWSVDGGGEQYF. The CDR3 coding sequence is TGTGCCTGGAGTGTTGACGGCGGTGGCGAGCAGTACTTC.

The chain links TRBV5-6 to TRBJ2-5; D remains unclear. Per germline, CDR1 SGHDT and CDR2 YYEEEE. V was cut by 4 bases and J by 4 bases, with 8 bases left in between. This CDR3 has 12 amino acids. In nucleotides, the CDR3 is TGTGCCAGCAGCCAACCCGGAGAGACCCAGTACTTC. Protein sequence: CASSQPGETQYF. The full variable domain, in which reference TRBV5-6 and TRBJ2-5 provide the parts outside the CDR3, is DAGVTQSPTHLIKTRGQQVTLRCSPKSGHDTVSWYQQALGQGPQFIFQYYEEEERQRGNFPDRFSGHQFPNYSSELNVNALLLGDSALYLCASSQPGETQYFGPGTRLLVL.

The V call is TRBV27, the J call TRBJ2-2; D gene ambiguous. There are 12 residues in the CDR3. Deletions cut 7 bases from V and 6 bases from J, with 9 bases between. Germline V gives CDR1 MNHEY, CDR2 SMNVEV (reference sequence). CDR3 in DNA: TGTGCCAGCACGACATGGTCCGGGGAGCTGTTTTTT. It encodes CASTTWSGELFF.

The rearrangement joins TRBV7-2 to TRBJ2-7; TRBD2 matches at 8 bases. Losses at the gene ends were 6 bases for V and 2 bases for J; bases not matched to a gene: 9. Germline V gene sequence: CDR1 SGHTA, CDR2 FQGNSA. The CDR3 consists of 15 residues. The CDR3, as DNA: TGTGCCAGCAGTTCTAGCGGGCCAGGGCCCTACGAGCAGTACTTC. It translates to CASSSSGPGPYEQYF.

The count of this clone is one. V gene TRBV9 combines with J gene TRBJ1-3; D gene uncertain. The CDR3 consists of 16 residues. Germline V gene lookup returns CDR1 SGDLS and CDR2 YYNGEE. Trimming cost V 0 bases and J 10 bases, with 20 bases left between them. CDR3 region: CASSVAVSIGSSTIYF. CDR3 nucleotides: TGTGCCAGCAGCGTAGCCGTCAGTATCGGGTCCTCGACCATATATTTT.

This rearrangement joins TRBV6-5 to TRBJ2-7; TRBD2 might be the D (5 bases). Trimming removed 3 bases at V and 0 bases at J, with 9 bases between. Germline CDR1 is MNHEY and CDR2 is SVGAGI. The CDR3 totals 14 residues. CDR3 nucleotides: TGTGCCAGCAGTTATAGGAGGACCTCCTACGAGCAGTACTTC. As protein: CASSYRRTSYEQYF.

The V and J genes are TRBV27 and TRBJ1-1; D is ambiguous. The germline V gene has CDR1 MNHEY and CDR2 SMNVEV (reference sequence). The length of the CDR3 is 14 residues. Between the trimmed V and J ends, which lost 2 bases and 0 bases, there was a span of 7 bases. Written as DNA, the CDR3 is TGTGCCAGCAGTTTAAGTTTTCTGAACACTGAAGCTTTCTTT. This sequence encodes CASSLSFLNTEAFF.

The rearrangement joins TRBV19 to TRBJ2-1; D not resolved. Germline V gene sequence: CDR1 LNHDA, CDR2 SQIVND (reference sequence). The V end lost 1 base, the J end lost 3 bases, and 10 bases lay between the germline ends. The CDR3 consists of 15 residues. The CDR3 DNA reads TGTGCCAGTAGTATAGTTGGATATCTCTACAATGAGCAGTTCTTC. This sequence encodes CASSIVGYLYNEQFF. The full variable domain, with the rest looked up from reference TRBV19 and TRBJ2-1, is DGGITQSPKYLFRKEGQNVTLSCEQNLNHDAMYWYRQDPGQGLRLIYYSQIVNDFQKGDIAEGYSVSREKKESFPLTVTSAQKNPTAFYLCASSIVGYLYNEQFFGPGTRLTVL.

V and J are TRBV6-5 and TRBJ1-4, with a tentative D call TRBD1 (5 bases). Trimming left V 6 bases short and J 5 bases short, with 16 bases between. This CDR3 region has 15 residues. CDR1 and CDR2 (germline): MNHEY, SVGAGI. The CDR3, as DNA: TGTGCCAGCAGATTTCGGACACTTGGAAATGAAAAACTGTTTTTT. Protein: CASRFRTLGNEKLFF.

The chain carries TRBV2 and TRBJ2-2, with no clear D. There are 13 residues in the CDR3. Germline CDR1 reads SNHLY; CDR2 reads FYNNEI. V lost 4 bases and J lost 7, with 10 bases in between. Here the CDR3 DNA reads TGTGCCAGCAGTGGACTCAAGGACGGGGAGCTGTTTTTT. This encodes CASSGLKDGELFF.

The chain has TRBV10-1 and TRBJ2-7, with a tentative D call TRBD1 (7 bases). The CDR3 has 13 amino acids. Trimming removed 9 bases from V and 4 bases from J, with 16 bases in between. Germline V gene sequence: CDR1 WNHNN, CDR2 SYGVQD (reference sequence). CDR3 bases: TGCGCCAGTCCGGGGGACAGTAGATACGAGCAGTACTTC. This encodes CASPGDSRYEQYF.

This chain joins TRBV5-5 and TRBJ2-7; TRBD2 might be the D (7 bases). The CDR3 is 15 amino acids. Between the trimmed V and J ends, which lost 4 bases and 2 bases, there was a span of 16 bases. Looked up from germline, CDR1 is SGHKS and CDR2 is YYEKEE (reference sequence). This chain's CDR3 is CASSPWGGPTYEQYV. CDR3 nucleotides: TGTGCCAGCAGCCCGTGGGGGGGGCCGACCTACGAGCAGTACGTC.

The genes are TRBV9 and TRBJ1-1; D gene uncertain. This CDR3 is built from 14 residues. Trimming removed 0 bases from V and 2 bases from J, with 8 bases in between. Germline assignment: CDR1 SGDLS and CDR2 YYNGEE. The CDR3 reads CASSVEMDNTEAFF. CDR3 nucleotides: TGTGCCAGCAGCGTAGAAATGGATAACACTGAAGCTTTCTTT.

The chain uses TRBV9 and TRBJ1-2; D perhaps matches TRBD1 (5 bases). The CDR3 runs 14 residues. The germline V gene encodes CDR1 SGDLS and CDR2 YYNGEE. V was pared by 0 bases and J by 4 bases, with 10 bases between. Here the CDR3 reads CASSVDGGGYGYTF. CDR3 bases: TGTGCCAGCAGCGTAGATGGGGGTGGCTATGGCTACACCTTC.

V gene TRBV19 combines with J gene TRBJ2-3; 10 bases are shared with TRBD2. The germline CDR1 and CDR2 sequences are LNHDA and SQIVND (reference sequence). V shed 9 bases and J 1 base; nucleotides not matched to a gene: 1. There are 13 residues in the CDR3. This chain's CDR3 is CASGLAGTDTQYF. In DNA, the CDR3 is TGTGCCAGCGGACTAGCGGGCACAGATACGCAGTATTTT.

The genes are TRBV5-1 and TRBJ2-3; D might be TRBD1 (6 bases). V lost 3 bases to trimming and J lost 2 bases, with 10 bases between them. This CDR3 comprises 14 residues. Germline CDR1 SGHRS, CDR2 YFSETQ. CDR3 residues: CASSWTDNTDTQYF. CDR3 in DNA: TGCGCCAGCAGCTGGACAGACAACACAGATACGCAGTATTTT.

This CDR3 reads CASSPVGGHQPQHF. CDR3 nucleotide sequence: TGCGCCAGCAGCCCGGTAGGGGGCCATCAGCCCCAGCATTTT. The gene calls are TRBV4-1 and TRBJ1-5; 7 bases fit TRBD1. The CDR3 consists of 14 residues. Unmatched junction bases numbered 5, after V lost 4 bases and J lost 5 bases. The germline V gene has CDR1 MGHRA and CDR2 YSYEKL.

The V call is TRBV6-6, the J call TRBJ1-1; a weak D match, TRBD1 (5 bases). Germline CDR1 and CDR2: MNHNY and SVGAGI (reference sequence). Between the trimmed V and J ends, which lost 0 bases and 5 bases, there was a span of 10 bases. The CDR3 runs to 14 residues. The CDR3, as DNA: TGTGCCAGCAGTTACTCCGGGGGAGGAACTGAAGCTTTCTTT. Protein sequence: CASSYSGGGTEAFF.

V and J are TRBV9 and TRBJ2-7, with D maybe TRBD2 (6 bases). The CDR3 totals 13 residues. Germline-derived CDR1 and CDR2 are SGDLS and YYNGEE. V shed 4 bases and J shed 2 bases, with 10 bases lying between them. This chain's CDR3 is CASSPGLTYEQYF. DNA for the CDR3: TGTGCCAGCAGCCCAGGACTAACCTACGAGCAGTACTTC. Based on the CDR3 plus reference TRBV9 and TRBJ2-7, the full variable domain is DSGVTQTPKHLITATGQRVTLRCSPRSGDLSVYWYQQSLDQGLQFLIQYYNGEERAKGNILERFSAQQFPDLHSELNLSSLELGDSALYFCASSPGLTYEQYFGPGTRLTVT.